These 25 T cell receptor beta chains were all obtained from the same sample, sequenced in a study of T cells in Graves' hyperthyroidism and ophthalmopathy. Amplified TCR beta CDR3 regions derived from RNA transcripts. The primer set for the first-round RT-PCR of the TCR CDR3 was HTBI. TCRdb analysed the multiplex PCR reads with MiXCR anew, one entry per CDR3 protein. The data hold 660,000 or so distinct CDR3 sequences, with approximately 42% observed a single time. Material for sequencing was peripheral blood or thyroid tissue (not recorded which). All receptors derive from an adult man with Graves' disease, either hyperthyroidism or ophthalmopathy (not recorded which).

This clonotype was detected only a few times. The chain employs TRBV29-1 and TRBJ1-3; TRBD1 agrees at 9 bases. Germline V gene sequence: CDR1 SQVTM, CDR2 ANQGSEA. The CDR3 extends over 16 amino acids. With V trimmed by 2 bases and J by 3 bases, 8 bases remained unmatched. The CDR3 spells CSVERPGTGYGNTIYF. The CDR3 DNA is TGCAGCGTTGAACGTCCCGGGACAGGGTATGGAAACACCATATATTTT.

J is TRBJ2-7 and V is TRBV5-1; 10 bases agree with TRBD1. Trimming at V came to 4 bases and at J to 4 bases, leaving 11 bases not matched to a gene. Germline CDR1 SGHRS, CDR2 YFSETQ. The length of the CDR3 is 16 residues. DNA of the CDR3: TGCGCCAGCAGCATGACCGGGACAGGGGACACGTACGAGCAGTACTTC. Its translation: CASSMTGTGDTYEQYF.

Remarks on this clonotype: A much larger clone differs from this one at a single base, so this may be a read error. The rearrangement uses TRBV7-9 and TRBJ1-5, with 7 bases aligning to TRBD1. This CDR3 is 15 amino acids long. The germline V gene encodes CDR1 SEHNR and CDR2 FQNEAQ (reference sequence). The DNA of the CDR3 is TGTGCCGGCAGCCCACCCGGACAGGTCGATCAGCCCCAGCATTTT. It encodes CAGSPPGQVDQPQHF.

The chain couples TRBV7-2 to TRBJ2-5; D possibly corresponds to TRBD1 (6 bases). Trimming took 4 bases from V and 7 from J, leaving 16 bases between them. The CDR3 sequence is 14 residues long. Germline assignment: CDR1 SGHTA and CDR2 FQGNSA. CDR3 nucleotide sequence: TGTGCCAGCAGCTCGGGACACTCCAGTGGGACCCAGTACTTC. The encoded protein is CASSSGHSSGTQYF.

This clonotype turned up a few times. The rearrangement links TRBV20-1 to TRBJ1-5, with no clear D. V was clipped by 7 bases and J by 4 bases, with 17 bases between them. This CDR3 contains 14 residues. CDR1 and CDR2 (germline): DFQATT, SNEGSKA (reference sequence). The CDR3 region has the DNA TGCAGTGTCCTCGACGGGTTTGGAAATCAGCCCCAGCATTTT. This codes for CSVLDGFGNQPQHF.

The genes are TRBV10-3 and TRBJ2-7, with a possible D match to TRBD1 (6 bases). The germline V gene encodes CDR1 ENHRY and CDR2 SYGVKD. Trimming took off 5 bases at V and 7 bases at J, with 18 bases between the two ends. The CDR3 is made up of 14 amino acids. The CDR3 region is CAISKRGGGAEQYF. In DNA, the CDR3 is TGTGCCATCAGTAAGCGTGGTGGGGGCGCAGAGCAGTACTTC.

Points on this clonotype: A read error may produce the germline difference seen at one junction end. The CDR3 loop reads CASSAPGGRAGEQYF. In nucleotides, the CDR3 is TGCGCCAGCAGCGCGCCGGGCGGGAGAGCGGGCGAGCAGTACTTC. The V gene is TRBV7-2, the J gene TRBJ2-7, with 7 bases fitting TRBD2. CDR3 length: 15 residues. Germline V lookup: CDR1 SGHTA, CDR2 FQGNSA.

This clonotype was detected ten times or more. This chain joins TRBV7-9 and TRBJ2-5; 9 bases fit TRBD1. Germline values: CDR1 SEHNR, CDR2 FQNEAQ (reference sequence). Unmatched junction bases numbered 5, after V lost 5 bases and J lost 1 base. The CDR3 has 15 amino acids. Here the CDR3 reads CASSPGGQGQETQYF. CDR3 coding DNA: TGTGCCAGCAGCCCAGGGGGACAGGGCCAAGAGACCCAGTACTTC.

V usage is TRBV5-1 and J usage is TRBJ1-4; D is uncertain. The germline gives CDR1 SGHRS, CDR2 YFSETQ. This CDR3 has 13 amino acids. The V end was cut by 2 bases, the J end by 5 bases, with 7 bases between. DNA for the CDR3: TGCGCCAGCAGCTTCAGGATGAATGAAAAACTGTTTTTT. Its protein is CASSFRMNEKLFF.

At least ten counts were recorded for this clonotype. The gene calls are TRBV9 and TRBJ1-2, with D perhaps TRBD1 (6 bases). Germline CDR1 reads SGDLS; CDR2 reads YYNGEE. The CDR3 has 15 residues. The germline V and J ends were trimmed by 4 bases and 5 bases, with 18 bases remaining between them. The CDR3 nucleotides are TGTGCCAGCAGCATGGACTGGACAGAGGTTTATGGCTACACCTTC. Its protein is CASSMDWTEVYGYTF. The complete variable domain, with remaining parts taken from reference TRBV9 and TRBJ1-2, reads DSGVTQTPKHLITATGQRVTLRCSPRSGDLSVYWYQQSLDQGLQFLIQYYNGEERAKGNILERFSAQQFPDLHSELNLSSLELGDSALYFCASSMDWTEVYGYTFGSGTRLTVV.

This clonotype was detected only a few times. The J gene is TRBJ2-2, the V gene TRBV7-9, with D uncertain. V was trimmed by 3 bases and J by 4 bases, leaving 9 bases between them. The CDR3 is made up of 14 amino acids. In germline, CDR1 is SEHNR, CDR2 FQNEAQ (reference sequence). CDR3 in DNA: TGTGCCAGCAGCTTCGGACGGACCACCGGGGAGCTGTTTTTT. It translates to CASSFGRTTGELFF.

The chain joins TRBV2 to TRBJ1-5; maybe TRBD1 (6 bases). The length of the CDR3 is 15 residues. V was pared by 11 bases and J by 0 bases, with 17 bases between. Germline CDR1 reads SNHLY; CDR2 reads FYNNEI. The CDR3 loop reads CAWSRGPYSNQPQHF. CDR3 coding DNA: TGTGCCTGGAGCAGGGGACCTTATAGCAATCAGCCCCAGCATTTT.

Only a few counts were recorded for this clonotype. V is TRBV10-3 and J is TRBJ2-5; D is undetermined. The CDR3 extends over 13 amino acids. With 3 bases removed from V and 4 bases from J, the gap between germline ends came to 9 bases. Looked up from germline, CDR1 is ENHRY and CDR2 is SYGVKD. The CDR3 bases are TGTGCCATCAGTGACCAGCAGGCAGAGACCCAGTACTTC. It codes for CAISDQQAETQYF.

Ten or more counts support this clonotype. The V call is TRBV29-1, the J call TRBJ2-5; D remains ambiguous. From germline, CDR1 is SQVTM and CDR2 ANQGSEA. There are 13 residues in the CDR3. V was cut by 4 bases and J by 4 bases, with 13 bases left in between. CDR3 residues: CSVGSQTSETQYF. CDR3 coding DNA: TGCAGCGTTGGATCGCAGACCTCAGAGACCCAGTACTTC.

The chain links TRBV10-3 to TRBJ1-1; no clear D. The CDR3 consists of 13 residues. The V end lost 2 bases, the J end lost 11 bases, and 15 bases lay between the germline ends. Germline V lookup: CDR1 ENHRY, CDR2 SYGVKD. The CDR3 region has the DNA TGTGCCATCAGTGAGCCATCTGGGTCGATGGCTTTCTTT. As protein: CAISEPSGSMAFF.

This clonotype was recorded at least ten times. This rearrangement joins TRBV7-9 to TRBJ2-7; 7 nucleotides line up with TRBD2. This CDR3 has 14 amino acids. Germline lookup yields CDR1 SEHNR and CDR2 FQNEAQ (reference sequence). V was clipped by 3 bases and J by 1 base; unmatched bases: 3. DNA for the CDR3: TGTGCCAGCAGCTTTAGCGGGCCTTCCTACGAGCAGTACTTC. As protein: CASSFSGPSYEQYF.

About this clonotype: Its ends do not fully match the called genes, so a read error is possible. V gene TRBV10-3 combines with J gene TRBJ1-1; tentatively, D is TRBD1 (5 bases). The CDR3 sequence is 13 residues long. From germline, CDR1 is ENHRY and CDR2 SYGVKD. Here the CDR3 reads CAISATTATETFF. The CDR3 DNA reads as TGTGCCATCAGTGCTACGACAGCCACTGAAACTTTCTTT.

The CDR3 region is CSVGLAGAGYTF. The CDR3 nucleotides read TGCAGCGTTGGTCTAGCGGGAGCTGGCTACACCTTC. The chain combines TRBV29-1 with TRBJ1-2; no definite D call. V lost 4 bases, J lost 7 bases, and 13 bases lay in between. The CDR3 is made up of 12 amino acids. Germline-derived CDR1 and CDR2 are SQVTM and ANQGSEA. Combining the CDR3 with reference TRBV29-1 and TRBJ1-2 gives the whole variable domain SAVISQKPSRDICQRGTSLTIQCQVDSQVTMMFWYRQQPGQSLTLIATANQGSEATYESGFVIDKFPISRPNLTFSTLTVSNMSPEDSSIYLCSVGLAGAGYTFGSGTRLTVV.

The chain uses TRBV7-6 and TRBJ1-1; 7 bases map to TRBD1. There are 14 residues in the CDR3. The germline V gene has CDR1 SGHVS and CDR2 FNYEAQ. V trimming: 2 bases; J trimming: 6 bases; junction bases outside the gene matches: 6. The CDR3 region has the DNA TGTGCCAGCAGCTTATTCGACAGGGTTTCTGAAGCTTTCTTT. Translation: CASSLFDRVSEAFF.

The chain recombines TRBV7-2 with TRBJ1-4; D is perhaps TRBD1 (6 bases). Germline values: CDR1 SGHTA, CDR2 FQGNSA. With 1 base removed from V and 7 bases from J, the gap between germline ends came to 22 bases. This CDR3 region has 18 residues. The CDR3 coding sequence is TGTGCCAGCAGCTTAGACAGGGAATATTCGACTAATGCTGAAAAACTGTTTTTT. It codes for CASSLDREYSTNAEKLFF.

This clonotype has a count of ten or more. The rearrangement uses TRBV12-3 or TRBV12-4 and TRBJ2-7, with D possibly TRBD2 on 6 matching bases. Trimming took 8 bases from V and 3 from J, leaving 14 bases between them. This CDR3 comprises 13 residues. The CDR3 loop reads CASSPGGRYEQYF. CDR3 coding DNA: TGTGCCAGCTCCCCCGGAGGGCGCTACGAGCAGTACTTC.

This clonotype has just a few counts. V is TRBV6-1 and J is TRBJ1-4; D gene uncertain. Germline V gene lookup returns CDR1 MNHNS and CDR2 SASEGT. This CDR3 is built from 12 residues. The V end was cut by 8 bases, the J end by 6 bases, with 10 bases between. The CDR3: CASAQSDEKLFF. CDR3 DNA sequence: TGTGCCAGCGCCCAAAGCGATGAAAAACTGTTTTTT.

This clonotype was counted many times. The chain couples TRBV10-3 to TRBJ1-2; D not certain. Trimming cost V 4 bases and J 8 bases, with 11 bases left between them. CDR3 length: 12 residues. CDR1 and CDR2 from the germline V gene are ENHRY and SYGVKD. This CDR3 is CAISVKGDGYTF. For the CDR3, the DNA is TGTGCCATCAGTGTCAAGGGAGACGGCTACACCTTC.

A few counts support this clonotype. V and J are TRBV2 and TRBJ1-6, with a possible D match to TRBD1 (5 bases). Germline-derived CDR1 and CDR2 are SNHLY and FYNNEI. This CDR3 has 13 amino acids. Trimming stripped 5 bases from V and 7 bases from J, with 9 bases between. CDR3 sequence reads: CASSWDVNSPLHF. The CDR3 DNA reads TGTGCCAGCAGTTGGGACGTCAATTCACCCCTCCACTTT.

The chain carries TRBV24-1 and TRBJ2-5; the match to TRBD1 covers 8 bases. Germline values: CDR1 KGHDR, CDR2 SFDVKD. This CDR3 is 16 amino acids long. With V trimmed by 3 bases and J by 2 bases, 7 bases remained unmatched. CDR3 sequence: CATSDGGTGYQETQYF. The CDR3 DNA sequence: TGTGCCACCAGTGATGGAGGGACAGGTTATCAAGAGACCCAGTACTTC.